Many counts were recorded for the clone carrying this T cell receptor (beta chain). These data are taken from a study of T-cell reconstitution after alpha-beta-depleted transplantation in children. V gave up 5 bases and J gave up 3 bases; unmatched junction bases: 7. From germline, CDR1 is SGHTA and CDR2 FQGNSA. CDR3 length: 15 amino acids. Unique molecular identifiers tagged the TCRbeta library. TCRdb independently ran MiXCR on the PCR reads; one entry per CDR3 protein. Of roughly 610,000 distinct CDR3 sequences listed, about 10% are singletons. Specimen: PBMCs from the stem cell graft donor, collected from the stem cell graft. The chain links TRBV7-2 to TRBJ2-3, with 8 positions matching TRBD1. The sequence was obtained from a human donor who donated a stem cell graft to a child with acute myeloid leukemia. CDR3 sequence: CASSPRTGLTDTQYF. CDR3 in DNA: TGTGCCAGCAGCCCCCGGACAGGGCTGACAGATACGCAGTATTTT.